This passage covers 4 T cell receptor beta chains from one sample sequenced in a study of T cells in Graves' hyperthyroidism and ophthalmopathy. The CDR3 regions of TCR beta were amplified from RNA transcripts. A set of HTBI primers served as the primers for a first-round RT-PCR of the TCR CDR3. Via MiXCR, TCRdb re-called the multiplex PCR reads, giving one row per CDR3 protein. Among a few hundred thousand distinct CDR3 sequences listed, roughly a sixth were seen once. The sample taken for sequencing was blood. Receptors originate from a woman between 18 and 29 years old with Graves' ophthalmopathy.

The V call is TRBV6-5, the J call TRBJ1-2, with 7 bases fitting TRBD1. Germline loops: CDR1 MNHEY, CDR2 SVGAGI. With V trimmed by 4 bases and J by 4 bases, 9 bases remained unmatched. This CDR3 has 15 amino acids. In DNA form, the CDR3 reads TGTGCCAGCAGTTTCAGCCAGGGACAGCGCTATGGCTACACCTTC. It codes for CASSFSQGQRYGYTF.

The rearrangement joins TRBV28 to TRBJ1-5, with D perhaps matching TRBD1 (5 bases). Trimming removed 5 bases from V and 0 bases from J, with 14 bases in between. The CDR3 sequence is 16 residues long. Germline CDR1 is MDHEN and CDR2 is SYDVKM. CDR3 amino acids: CASSPQTVYSNQPQHF. For the CDR3, the DNA is TGTGCCAGCAGTCCCCAGACAGTTTATAGCAATCAGCCCCAGCATTTT.

This clonotype has a count of ten or more. This CDR3 reads CASSLTSGGVFRDEQFF. CDR3 DNA: TGTGCCAGCAGCTTAACTAGCGGGGGGGTTTTTAGGGATGAGCAGTTCTTC. This sequence joins TRBV7-3 and TRBJ2-1; 11 bases are shared with TRBD2. This CDR3 contains 17 residues. Germline CDR1 SGHTA, CDR2 FQGTGA. The J segment lost 8 bases and the V segment lost 0 bases, leaving 9 bases of the junction unmatched.

The chain joins TRBV4-1 to TRBJ2-5; D is perhaps TRBD1 (5 bases). The V gene's germline CDR1 is MGHRA and CDR2 YSYEKL. Trimming cost V 0 bases and J 5 bases, with 13 bases left between them. The CDR3 covers 15 residues. The CDR3 nucleotides read TGCGCCAGCAGCCAAGATTGGCAGGGTGGTGAGACCCAGTACTTC. It is translated as CASSQDWQGGETQYF.